This paragraph reports one T cell receptor (beta chain). The antigen is unknown. This sample's time point: week 35, safety follow-up. Topical imiquimod was applied with each vaccine dose, which held 300 ug of mutant IDH1 20-mer peptide. Sequencing was performed with immunoSEQ multiplex PCR; in TCRdb, only in-frame clones are kept and a portion is missing. Among tens of thousands of clones, over 65% were seen once, and the ten largest hold 12%. The data derive from a study of a mutant IDH1 vaccine in newly diagnosed glioma. Study-level background: Onset of vaccination occurred 4-6 weeks following radiotherapy alone, or with temozolomide cycles.

The CDR3 is made up of 14 amino acids. Germline CDR1 and CDR2: MNHEY and SVGAGI. The sequence derives from a man aged 35-49 years with glioma. Here the sequenced sample was PBMCs, taken from a glioma patient whose treatment included an IDH1 peptide vaccine. V is TRBV6-5 and J is TRBJ2-5, with D perhaps matching TRBD1 or TRBD2 (5 bases each). The J call may be mistaken, given a closer DNA end match to TRBJ2-7. The CDR3 coding sequence is TGTGCCAGCAGGGAGACGAGGGACGCCTACGAGCAGTACTTC. Protein sequence: CASRETRDAYEQYF.